These 12 T cell receptor beta chains were all obtained from the same sample, sequenced in a study of blood T cell repertoires in COVID-19 (dated by TCRdb to the early 2020s). Libraries were constructed by the immunoSEQ multiplex PCR assay. TCRdb stores this immuneACCESS table with in-frame sequences only. Part of the clones is absent; in the studies checked, under half of the shortfall reflects unresolved V genes, and no reason is known for the rest. In this sample the table shows fewer than 150,000 clones, 75% to 90% of which occur a single time. In total, the top ten clones hold 13% of the sample. Source material: peripheral blood. These receptors originate from a human donor in a cohort sampled during active COVID-19.

The J gene is TRBJ1-1, the V gene TRBV28; D perhaps matches TRBD1 (6 bases). From germline, CDR1 is MDHEN and CDR2 SYDVKM. This CDR3 region has 14 residues. Trimming stripped 5 bases from V and 4 bases from J, with 14 bases between. The CDR3, as DNA: TGTGCCAGCAGTCCTACAGGGCTGGGCACTGAAGCTTTCTTT. Its protein is CASSPTGLGTEAFF.

The CDR3, as DNA: TGTGCCAGCAGCCCAACTCCCACGGGGACTAGTCCCCGTCTAGATACGCAGTATTTT. Amino acid sequence: CASSPTPTGTSPRLDTQYF. This chain connects TRBV7-4 to TRBJ2-3, with TRBD2 identical over 8 bases. Trimming removed 5 bases from V and 5 bases from J; junction bases left unmatched: 21. The CDR3 runs 19 residues. Germline CDR1 is SGHVT and CDR2 is SQSDAQ.

The chain couples TRBV7-2 to TRBJ1-3; the D is unclear. Trimming removed 5 bases from V and 0 bases from J, with 17 bases in between. The CDR3 contains 17 residues. Per germline, CDR1 SGHTA and CDR2 FQGNSA. The CDR3 region is CASSQLPSFSSGNTIYF. CDR3 coding DNA: TGTGCCAGCAGCCAACTACCGTCCTTTAGCTCTGGAAACACCATATATTTT.

The chain combines TRBV4-2 with TRBJ1-2, with D maybe TRBD1 (6 bases). This CDR3 has 16 amino acids. The germline V and J ends were trimmed by 0 bases and 3 bases, with 14 bases remaining between them. Germline lookup yields CDR1 LGHNA and CDR2 YNFKEQ. CDR3 nucleotides: TGTGCCAGCAGCCAAGACGAAGGGGGGGAACACTATGGCTACACCTTC. Protein product: CASSQDEGGEHYGYTF.

The J gene is TRBJ1-3, the V gene TRBV10-3; no definite D call. Trimming took off 8 bases at V and 0 bases at J, with 11 bases between the two ends. This CDR3 region has 14 residues. Germline V gene data show CDR1 as ENHRY and CDR2 as SYGVKD. The CDR3 region is CAIGLGRSGNTIYF. CDR3 coding DNA: TGTGCCATCGGGCTTGGCCGCTCTGGAAACACCATATATTTT.

This sequence joins TRBV6-5 and TRBJ2-1; 9 nucleotides align to TRBD2. The CDR3 extends over 14 amino acids. The germline CDR1 and CDR2 sequences are MNHEY and SVGAGI. After removal of 8 bases from V and 1 base from J, the junction contained 3 bases not matched to a gene. CDR3 bases: TGTGCCAGCCAGAGCGGGGGGTCCTACAATGAGCAGTTCTTC. This sequence encodes CASQSGGSYNEQFF.

The table lists this clone with a count of one. The chain employs TRBV5-4 and TRBJ2-4; TRBD2 matches 8 bases. CDR1 is SGHNT and CDR2 is YYREEE in the germline V gene (reference sequence). J was trimmed by 0 bases and V by 3 bases; bases with no gene match: 5. The CDR3 has 16 residues. The CDR3 region is CASSSRGALAKNIQYF. The CDR3 DNA sequence: TGTGCCAGCAGCTCGCGGGGGGCCCTAGCCAAAAACATTCAGTACTTC.

The rearrangement links TRBV6-5 to TRBJ2-2, with TRBD1 matching 9 bases. Trimming at V came to 6 bases and at J to 7 bases, leaving 9 bases not matched to a gene. Germline V CDR1 and CDR2: MNHEY, SVGAGI. This CDR3 is 15 amino acids long. CDR3 nucleotide sequence: TGTGCCAGCAGAGCCACAGGGGGCAGTATCGGGGAGCTGTTTTTT. Encoded protein: CASRATGGSIGELFF.

The chain couples TRBV4-3 to TRBJ1-3, with a possible D match to TRBD1 (5 bases). Trimming pared 3 bases from V and 3 bases from J, leaving 15 bases between. The CDR3 runs 16 residues. Germline CDR1 reads LGHNA; CDR2 reads YSLEER. The CDR3, as DNA: TGCGCCAGCAGCCAGGATCGGGGAGGGGTTGGAAACACCATATATTTT. The encoded protein is CASSQDRGGVGNTIYF.

V is TRBV9 and J is TRBJ1-6, with 9 bases fitting TRBD1. Germline CDR1 is SGDLS and CDR2 is YYNGEE. The CDR3 length is 14 residues. V was clipped by 4 bases and J by 9 bases; unmatched bases: 5. CDR3 sequence (DNA): TGTGCCAGCAGCCCCGGGACAGGGAGTTCACCCCTCCACTTT. Translation: CASSPGTGSSPLHF.

The V gene is TRBV7-2, the J gene TRBJ2-7; TRBD2 aligns across 8 bases. The junction had 6 bases not matched to a gene; V was cut back by 5 bases and J by 0 bases. CDR1 is SGHTA, CDR2 FQGNSA, per germline. This CDR3 has 15 residues. CDR3 sequence reads: CASSTRGGPSYEQYF. In nucleotides, the CDR3 is TGTGCCAGCAGCACCCGGGGGGGTCCCTCCTACGAGCAGTACTTC.

The rearrangement joins TRBV7-2 to TRBJ1-3, with TRBD1 matching over 7 bases. Per germline, CDR1 SGHTA and CDR2 FQGNSA. The V segment lost 6 bases and the J segment 4 bases; nucleotides outside the gene matches: 6. CDR3 length: 14 residues. This chain's CDR3 is CASSKQGTGNTIYF. As DNA, the CDR3 is TGTGCCAGCAGTAAACAGGGGACCGGAAACACCATATATTTT.